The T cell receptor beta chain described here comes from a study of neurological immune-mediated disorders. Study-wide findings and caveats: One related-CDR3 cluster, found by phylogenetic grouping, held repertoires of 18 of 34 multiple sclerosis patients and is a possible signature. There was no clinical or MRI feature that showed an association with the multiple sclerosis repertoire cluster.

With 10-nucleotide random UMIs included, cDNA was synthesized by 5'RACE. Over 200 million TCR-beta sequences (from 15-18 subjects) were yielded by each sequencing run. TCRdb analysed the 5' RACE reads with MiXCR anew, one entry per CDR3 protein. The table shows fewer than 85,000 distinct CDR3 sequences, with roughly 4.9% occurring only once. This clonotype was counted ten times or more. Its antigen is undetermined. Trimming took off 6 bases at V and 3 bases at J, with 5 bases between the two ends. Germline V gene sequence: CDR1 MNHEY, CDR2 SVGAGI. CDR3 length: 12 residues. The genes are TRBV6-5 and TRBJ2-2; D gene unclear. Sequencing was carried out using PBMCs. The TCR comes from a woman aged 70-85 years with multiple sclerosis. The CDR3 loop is CASRQYTGELFF. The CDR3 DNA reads TGTGCCAGCAGACAATACACCGGGGAGCTGTTTTTT.